Listed below are T cell receptor beta chains from one sample, sequenced in a study of type 1 regulatory T cells. These receptors' antigens are unknown. TCRdb reprocessed the reads via MiXCR and lists one record per CDR3 protein. The data show over 55,000 distinct CDR3 sequences, with 49% seen just once and 2% to 2.5% held by the top ten. Specimen: cultured non-Tr1 T cells, either the whole culture or a sorted T cell fraction (not recorded which). The origin of the receptors is a human donor in good health. Both conserved end residues are part of each CDR3.

V	J	CDR3
TRBV5-1	TRBJ2-5	CASSPSPAGGQETLYF
TRBV5-1	TRBJ2-3	CASSAGKDTQYF
TRBV2	TRBJ2-2	CASSSGGYTGELFF
TRBV4-1	TRBJ2-3	CASSLRGLATDTQYF
TRBV14	TRBJ2-2	CASSQRTSGSGELFF
TRBV12-3/TRBV12-4	TRBJ2-5	CASSAPWDRMTQYF
TRBV4-1	TRBJ2-7	CASSRPRKSGDSYEQYF
TRBV15	TRBJ1-1	CATSVGRDSIEAFF
TRBV18	TRBJ2-5	CASSPNGGETQYF
TRBV19	TRBJ1-6	CASSASRGGRGSPLHF
TRBV9	TRBJ1-2	CASSVRTGHGYTF
TRBV5-1	TRBJ2-7	CASSSGVSSYEQYF
TRBV5-1	TRBJ2-3	CASSLVGSPEDTQYF
TRBV2	TRBJ1-1	CASSDGVYPEAFF
TRBV12-3/TRBV12-4	TRBJ2-2	CASRLMDTGELFF
TRBV20-1	TRBJ2-3	CSANEGQAGGDTQYF
TRBV7-2	TRBJ2-5	CASTPRGGGYGTQYF
TRBV3-1	TRBJ1-2	CASSQRTDGYTF
TRBV5-6	TRBJ2-1	CASSSGLAGRNEQFF
TRBV7-2	TRBJ1-2	CASSLGTGYGYTF
TRBV20-1	TRBJ1-2	CSASWDSYGYTF
TRBV5-1	TRBJ1-3	CATRPGLSGNTIYF